The clone carrying this T cell receptor (beta chain) was counted once. This specimen comes from a study of blood T cell repertoires in COVID-19. Overall study: PBMCs, B-cell-depleted T cells, or T cells were the source of the cDNA or gDNA that made up the material.

This CDR3 spans 16 amino acids. Germline lookup yields CDR1 SEHNR and CDR2 FQNEAQ (reference sequence). J lost 1 base, V lost 4 bases, and 5 bases had no gene match. Before being deemed recovered, Cohort 3 donors had two negative PCRs, clearance, or symptom resolution. Clones were sequenced by immunoSEQ multiplex PCR, and TCRdb holds only the in-frame ones, with some missing. The sample yields about 320,000 clones, about nine tenths seen once. The chain links TRBV7-9 to TRBJ2-3, with 10 bases identical to TRBD1. Sample: PBMCs or T cells enriched from blood (not recorded which). This TCR came from a man aged 55 to 69 who had recovered from COVID-19. CDR3 bases: TGTGCCAGCAGCTGGGGGGACAGGGGTGGCACAGATACGCAGTATTTT. Protein: CASSWGDRGGTDTQYF.